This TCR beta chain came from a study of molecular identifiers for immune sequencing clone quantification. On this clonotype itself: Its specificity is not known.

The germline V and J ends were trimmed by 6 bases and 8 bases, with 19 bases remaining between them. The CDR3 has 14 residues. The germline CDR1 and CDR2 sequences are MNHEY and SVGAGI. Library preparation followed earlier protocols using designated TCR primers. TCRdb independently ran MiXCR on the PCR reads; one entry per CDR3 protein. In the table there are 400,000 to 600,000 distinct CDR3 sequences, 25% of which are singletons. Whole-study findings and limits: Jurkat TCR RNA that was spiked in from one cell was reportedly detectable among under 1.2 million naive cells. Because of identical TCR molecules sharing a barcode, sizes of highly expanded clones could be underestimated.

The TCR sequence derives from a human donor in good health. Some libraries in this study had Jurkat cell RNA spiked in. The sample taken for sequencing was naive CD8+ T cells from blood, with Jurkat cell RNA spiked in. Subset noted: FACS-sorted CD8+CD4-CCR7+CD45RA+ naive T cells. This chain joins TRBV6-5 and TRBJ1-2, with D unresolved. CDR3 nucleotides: TGTGCCAGCAGCATCGGAAAGCCCTTTACAGGCTACACCTTC. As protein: CASSIGKPFTGYTF.